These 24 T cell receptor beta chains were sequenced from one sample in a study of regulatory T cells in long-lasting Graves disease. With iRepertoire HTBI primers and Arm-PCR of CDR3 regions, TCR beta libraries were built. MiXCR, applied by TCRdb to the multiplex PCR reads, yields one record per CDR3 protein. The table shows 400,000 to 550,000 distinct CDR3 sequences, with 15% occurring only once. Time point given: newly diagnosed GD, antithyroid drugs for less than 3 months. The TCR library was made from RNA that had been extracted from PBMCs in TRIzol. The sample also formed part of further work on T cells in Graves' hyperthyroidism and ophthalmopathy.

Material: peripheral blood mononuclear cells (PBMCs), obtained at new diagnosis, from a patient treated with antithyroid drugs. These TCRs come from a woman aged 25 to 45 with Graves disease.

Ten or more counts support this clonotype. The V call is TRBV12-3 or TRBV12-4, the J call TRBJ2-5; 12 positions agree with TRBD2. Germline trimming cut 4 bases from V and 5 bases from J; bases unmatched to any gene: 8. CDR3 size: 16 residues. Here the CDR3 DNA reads TGTGCCAGCAGTTATCCTAGCGGGAGGGCCAGTGAGACCCAGTACTTC. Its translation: CASSYPSGRASETQYF.

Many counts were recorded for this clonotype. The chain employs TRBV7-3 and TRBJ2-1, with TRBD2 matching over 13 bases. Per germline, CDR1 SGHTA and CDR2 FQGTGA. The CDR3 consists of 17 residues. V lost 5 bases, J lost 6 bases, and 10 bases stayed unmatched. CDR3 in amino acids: CASSRNSGTSGINEQFF. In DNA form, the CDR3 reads TGTGCCAGCAGCCGCAACTCCGGGACTAGCGGGATCAATGAGCAGTTCTTC. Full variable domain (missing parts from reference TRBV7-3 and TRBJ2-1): GAGVSQTPSNKVTEKGKYVELRCDPISGHTALYWYRQSLGQGPEFLIYFQGTGAADDSGLPNDRFFAVRPEGSVSTLKIQRTERGDSAVYLCASSRNSGTSGINEQFFGPGTRLTVL.

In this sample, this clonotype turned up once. The CDR3 DNA sequence: TGTGCCAGCAGCCAAGGAAACAGACAAGAGACCCAGTACTTC. Its translation: CASSQGNRQETQYF. The V call is TRBV3-1, the J call TRBJ2-5; D gene unclear. Trimming took off 1 base at V and 2 bases at J, with 8 bases between the two ends. The CDR3 spans 14 residues. Per the germline V gene, CDR1 is LGHDT and CDR2 is YNNKEL (reference sequence).

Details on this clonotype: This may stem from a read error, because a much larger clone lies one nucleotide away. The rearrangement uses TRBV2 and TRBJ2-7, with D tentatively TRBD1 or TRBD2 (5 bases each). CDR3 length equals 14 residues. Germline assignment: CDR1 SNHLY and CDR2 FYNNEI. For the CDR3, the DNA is TGTGCCAGCATGGGGGTGACGGGCTCCTACGAGCAGTGCTTC. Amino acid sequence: CASMGVTGSYEQCF.

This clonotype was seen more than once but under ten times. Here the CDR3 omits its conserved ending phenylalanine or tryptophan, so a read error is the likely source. DNA for the CDR3: TGTGCCAGCAGTTCTACAGTGAACACTGAAGCTTTCTCT. It specifies CASSSTVNTEAFS. This chain joins TRBV27 and TRBJ1-1, with D uncertain. In germline, CDR1 is MNHEY, CDR2 SMNVEV (reference sequence). The V gene lost 4 bases and the J gene lost 0 bases, with 6 bases spanning the gap. The CDR3 has 13 amino acids.

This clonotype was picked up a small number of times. The CDR3: CASSSARDGRFAYEQYF. The CDR3 nucleotides are TGTGCCAGCAGCTCTGCCCGGGACGGCCGTTTCGCCTACGAGCAGTACTTC. The chain is built from TRBV7-9 and TRBJ2-7; D tentatively reads TRBD1 or TRBD2 (5 bases each). V dropped 4 bases and J dropped 2 bases, with 21 bases sitting between them. The CDR3 spans 17 residues. Looked up from germline, CDR1 is SEHNR and CDR2 is FQNEAQ (reference sequence). Full variable domain (outside the CDR3, taken from reference TRBV7-9 and TRBJ2-7): DTGVSQNPRHKITKRGQNVTFRCDPISEHNRLYWYRQTLGQGPEFLTYFQNEAQLEKSRLLSDRFSAERPKGSFSTLEIQRTEQGDSAMYLCASSSARDGRFAYEQYFGPGTRLTVT.

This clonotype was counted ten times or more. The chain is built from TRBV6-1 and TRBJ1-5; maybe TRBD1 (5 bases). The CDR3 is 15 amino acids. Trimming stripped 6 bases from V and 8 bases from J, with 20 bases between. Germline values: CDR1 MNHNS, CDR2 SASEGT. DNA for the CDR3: TGTGCCAGCAGCCCCCGCCCGACGGGGGGGAAGCCCCAGCATTTT. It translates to CASSPRPTGGKPQHF.

CDR3 sequence reads: CASSQVGLAGVEQFF. The CDR3 DNA reads TGCGCCAGCAGCCAAGTAGGCCTAGCGGGAGTGGAGCAGTTCTTC. The chain links TRBV4-1 to TRBJ2-1, with 10 bases fitting TRBD2. The length of the CDR3 is 15 residues. Trimming cost V 1 base and J 10 bases; bases outside gene matches: 7. The germline CDR1 and CDR2 sequences are MGHRA and YSYEKL.

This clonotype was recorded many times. The CDR3, as DNA: TGTGCCAGCAGCCCGGCGGCTCCCGGGGAGCTGTTTTTT. Translating gives CASSPAAPGELFF. J is TRBJ2-2 and V is TRBV12-3 or TRBV12-4, with D unresolved. The CDR3 extends over 13 amino acids. Trimming took off 6 bases at V and 6 bases at J, with 11 bases between the two ends.

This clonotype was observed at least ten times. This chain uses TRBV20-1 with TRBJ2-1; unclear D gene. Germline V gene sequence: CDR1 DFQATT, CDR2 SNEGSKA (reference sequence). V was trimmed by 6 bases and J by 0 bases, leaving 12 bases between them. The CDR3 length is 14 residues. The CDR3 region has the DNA TGCAGTGCCGAGAGCCCCAGCTCCTACAATGAGCAGTTCTTC. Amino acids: CSAESPSSYNEQFF.

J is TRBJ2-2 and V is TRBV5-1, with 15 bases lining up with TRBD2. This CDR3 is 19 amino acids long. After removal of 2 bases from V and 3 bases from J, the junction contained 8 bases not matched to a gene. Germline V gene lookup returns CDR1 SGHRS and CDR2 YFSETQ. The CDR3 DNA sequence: TGCGCCAGCAGCTTAGGACTAGCGGGAGGGCCTCGGGACACCGGGGAGCTGTTTTTT. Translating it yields CASSLGLAGGPRDTGELFF.

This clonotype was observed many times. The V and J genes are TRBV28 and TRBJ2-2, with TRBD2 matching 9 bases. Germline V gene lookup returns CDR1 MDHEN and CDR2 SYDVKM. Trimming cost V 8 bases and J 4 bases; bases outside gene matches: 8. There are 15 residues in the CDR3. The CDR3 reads CASSIAGVGTGELFF. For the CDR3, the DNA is TGTGCCAGCTCTATAGCGGGAGTGGGCACCGGGGAGCTGTTTTTT. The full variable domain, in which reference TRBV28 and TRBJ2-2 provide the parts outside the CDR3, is DVKVTQSSRYLVKRTGEKVFLECVQDMDHENMFWYRQDPGLGLRLIYFSYDVKMKEKGDIPEGYSVSREKKERFSLILESASTNQTSMYLCASSIAGVGTGELFFGEGSRLTVL.

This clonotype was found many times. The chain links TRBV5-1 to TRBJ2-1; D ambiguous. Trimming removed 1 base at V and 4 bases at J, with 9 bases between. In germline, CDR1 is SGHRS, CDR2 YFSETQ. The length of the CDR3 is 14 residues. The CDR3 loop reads CASSLIGEYNEQFF. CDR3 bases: TGCGCCAGCAGCTTGATCGGAGAATACAATGAGCAGTTCTTC. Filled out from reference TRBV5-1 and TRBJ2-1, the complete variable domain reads KAGVTQTPRYLIKTRGQQVTLSCSPISGHRSVSWYQQTPGQGLQFLFEYFSETQRNKGNFPGRFSGRQFSNSRSEMNVSTLELGDSALYLCASSLIGEYNEQFFGPGTRLTVL.

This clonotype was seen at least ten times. CDR3 sequence (DNA): TGTGCCAGCAGTTACCGGACAGGGTACTACGAGCAGTACTTC. It codes for CASSYRTGYYEQYF. This chain links TRBV6-5 with TRBJ2-7; 8 bases align to TRBD1. Germline trimming cut 2 bases from V and 3 bases from J; bases unmatched to any gene: 3. The germline gives CDR1 MNHEY, CDR2 SVGAGI. CDR3 length: 14 amino acids.

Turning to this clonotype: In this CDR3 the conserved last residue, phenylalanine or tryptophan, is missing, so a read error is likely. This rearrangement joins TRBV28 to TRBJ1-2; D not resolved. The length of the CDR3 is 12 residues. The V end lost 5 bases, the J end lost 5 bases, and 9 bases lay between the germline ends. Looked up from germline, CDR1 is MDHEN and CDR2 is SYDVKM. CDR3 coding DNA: TGTGCCAGCAGTGGGGAGCTTTATGGCTACACCCTC. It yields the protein CASSGELYGYTL.

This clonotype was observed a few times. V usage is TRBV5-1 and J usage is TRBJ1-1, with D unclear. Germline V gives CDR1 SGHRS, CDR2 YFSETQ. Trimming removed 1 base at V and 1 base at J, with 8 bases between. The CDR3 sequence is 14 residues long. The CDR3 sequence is CASSLSQTNTEAFF. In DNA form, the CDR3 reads TGCGCCAGCAGCTTGTCCCAAACGAACACTGAAGCTTTCTTT. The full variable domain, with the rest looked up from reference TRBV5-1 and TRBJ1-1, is KAGVTQTPRYLIKTRGQQVTLSCSPISGHRSVSWYQQTPGQGLQFLFEYFSETQRNKGNFPGRFSGRQFSNSRSEMNVSTLELGDSALYLCASSLSQTNTEAFFGQGTRLTVV.

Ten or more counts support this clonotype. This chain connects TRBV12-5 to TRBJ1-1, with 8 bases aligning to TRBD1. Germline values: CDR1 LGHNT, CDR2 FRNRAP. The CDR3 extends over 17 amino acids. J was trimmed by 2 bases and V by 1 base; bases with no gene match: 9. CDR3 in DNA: TGTGCTAGTGGTTTGGCCCCCTTGACAGGGGCTAACACTGAAGCTTTCTTT. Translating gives CASGLAPLTGANTEAFF.

The CDR3 loop is CASIMGLAGGIYNEQFF. The CDR3, as DNA: TGTGCCAGCATCATGGGACTAGCGGGAGGGATTTACAATGAGCAGTTCTTC. The rearrangement links TRBV2 to TRBJ2-1; 16 positions match TRBD2. Germline values: CDR1 SNHLY, CDR2 FYNNEI. J lost 4 bases, V lost 7 bases, and 7 bases had no gene match. The CDR3 is made up of 17 amino acids. The full variable domain, its missing parts supplied by reference TRBV2 and TRBJ2-1, is EPEVTQTPSHQVTQMGQEVILRCVPISNHLYFYWYRQILGQKVEFLVSFYNNEISEKSEIFDDQFSVERPDGSNFTLKIRSTKLEDSAMYFCASIMGLAGGIYNEQFFGPGTRLTVL.

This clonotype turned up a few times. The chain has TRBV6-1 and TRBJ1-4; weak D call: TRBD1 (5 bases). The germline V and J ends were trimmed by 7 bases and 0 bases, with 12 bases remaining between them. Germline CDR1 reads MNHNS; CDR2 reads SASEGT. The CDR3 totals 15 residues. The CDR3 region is CASTRVGATNEKLFF. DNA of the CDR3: TGTGCCAGCACCAGGGTAGGGGCAACTAATGAAAAACTGTTTTTT.

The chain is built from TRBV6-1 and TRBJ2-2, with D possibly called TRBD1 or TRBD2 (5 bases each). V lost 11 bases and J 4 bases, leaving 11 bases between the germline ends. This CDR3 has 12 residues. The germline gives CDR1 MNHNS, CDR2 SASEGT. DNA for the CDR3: TGTGCCGGAACTAGGGGCACCGGGGAGCTGTTTTTT. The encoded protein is CAGTRGTGELFF.

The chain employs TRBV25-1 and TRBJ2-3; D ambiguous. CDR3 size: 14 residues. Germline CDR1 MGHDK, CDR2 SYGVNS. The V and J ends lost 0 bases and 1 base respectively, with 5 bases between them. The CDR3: CASSEYGGTDTQYF. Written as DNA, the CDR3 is TGTGCCAGCAGTGAATATGGGGGCACAGATACGCAGTATTTT. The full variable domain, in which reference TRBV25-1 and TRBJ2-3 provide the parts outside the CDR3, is EADIYQTPRYLVIGTGKKITLECSQTMGHDKMYWYQQDPGMELHLIHYSYGVNSTEKGDLSSESTVSRIRTEHFPLTLESARPSHTSQYLCASSEYGGTDTQYFGPGTRLTVL.

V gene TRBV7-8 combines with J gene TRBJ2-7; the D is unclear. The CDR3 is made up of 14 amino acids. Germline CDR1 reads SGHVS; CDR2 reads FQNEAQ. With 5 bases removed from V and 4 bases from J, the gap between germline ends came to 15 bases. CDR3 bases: TGTGCCAGCAGCCCGGGCTCCCCGGCGTACGAGCAGTACTTC. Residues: CASSPGSPAYEQYF.

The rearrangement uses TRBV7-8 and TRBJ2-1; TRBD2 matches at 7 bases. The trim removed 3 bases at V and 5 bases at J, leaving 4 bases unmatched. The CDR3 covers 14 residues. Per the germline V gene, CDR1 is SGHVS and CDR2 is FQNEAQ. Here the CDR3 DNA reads TGTGCCAGCAGCTTCACTAGCGACCACAATGAGCAGTTCTTC. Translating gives CASSFTSDHNEQFF.

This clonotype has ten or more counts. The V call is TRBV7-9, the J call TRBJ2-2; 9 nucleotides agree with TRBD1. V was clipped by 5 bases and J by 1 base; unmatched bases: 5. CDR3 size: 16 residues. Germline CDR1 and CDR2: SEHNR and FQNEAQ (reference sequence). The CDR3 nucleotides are TGTGCCAGCAGCACCCCGGGACAGGGGAACACCGGGGAGCTGTTTTTT. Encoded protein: CASSTPGQGNTGELFF.